Listed below are T cell receptor beta chains from one sample, sequenced in a study of T-cell memory formation after mild COVID-19. TCRdb recomputed calls from the 5' RACE reads with MiXCR, one row per CDR3 protein. The sample contains about 260,000 distinct CDR3 sequences, roughly 17% of which appear only once. The sample taken for sequencing was PBMCs or a T cell subset sorted from them (not recorded which). Every receptor here comes from a man between 18 and 29 years old who had mild COVID-19 (a few samples of this study predate the infection). Cell type and time point are not known. The CDR3 runs from the conserved cysteine through the conserved F or W. Each record gives: D gene, clone size, V gene, J gene, CDR3 protein, CDR3 DNA. A D gene is named only where the DNA matches it firmly. Not all rows give a size; the values are once, few, many and, for expanded clones, a class.

d_call: TRBD1; clone_size: NA; v_call: TRBV6-2/TRBV6-3; j_call: TRBJ2-3; cdr3_aa: CASRDRGDLRQYF; cdr3_nt: TGTGCCAGCAGAGACAGGGGGGACCTAAGGCAGTATTTT
d_call: NA; clone_size: few; v_call: TRBV5-5; j_call: TRBJ2-3; cdr3_aa: CASSIQGSFTDTQYF; cdr3_nt: TGTGCCAGCAGCATACAGGGCTCGTTCACAGATACGCAGTATTTT
d_call: TRBD1; clone_size: NA; v_call: TRBV4-1; j_call: TRBJ1-2; cdr3_aa: CASSQRDSGQDGYTF; cdr3_nt: TGCGCCAGCAGCCAAAGGGACTCCGGACAGGATGGCTACACCTTC
d_call: TRBD2; clone_size: few; v_call: TRBV20-1; j_call: TRBJ2-5; cdr3_aa: CSAVISGGLQETQYF; cdr3_nt: TGCAGTGCTGTAATTAGCGGGGGACTCCAAGAGACCCAGTACTTC
d_call: TRBD1; clone_size: NA; v_call: TRBV7-8; j_call: TRBJ1-2; cdr3_aa: CASSQAGTGLGYTF; cdr3_nt: TGTGCCAGCAGTCAGGCCGGGACAGGGCTCGGCTACACCTTC
d_call: NA; clone_size: few; v_call: TRBV6-5; j_call: TRBJ1-5; cdr3_aa: CASSPRPGPQHF; cdr3_nt: TGTGCCAGCAGTCCTCGCCCCGGACCCCAGCATTTT
d_call: NA; clone_size: few; v_call: TRBV7-9; j_call: TRBJ1-1; cdr3_aa: CASGASAVPTSEAFF; cdr3_nt: TGTGCCAGCGGAGCCAGCGCGGTTCCGACTAGTGAAGCTTTCTTT
d_call: NA; clone_size: few; v_call: TRBV12-3/TRBV12-4; j_call: TRBJ2-4; cdr3_aa: CATRDSKNIQYF; cdr3_nt: TGTGCCACTAGGGACTCCAAAAACATTCAGTACTTC
d_call: NA; clone_size: NA; v_call: TRBV12-3/TRBV12-4; j_call: TRBJ2-5; cdr3_aa: CASTPPSQETQYF; cdr3_nt: TGTGCCAGCACCCCCCCCAGTCAAGAGACCCAGTACTTC
d_call: NA; clone_size: few; v_call: TRBV12-3/TRBV12-4; j_call: TRBJ2-3; cdr3_aa: CASSLSLFTQYF; cdr3_nt: TGTGCCAGCAGTTTGTCCCTGTTTACGCAGTATTTT
d_call: TRBD2; clone_size: NA; v_call: TRBV4-3; j_call: TRBJ2-3; cdr3_aa: CASSLRAGWTDTQYF; cdr3_nt: TGCGCCAGCAGCCTTCGAGCGGGGTGGACAGATACGCAGTATTTT
d_call: TRBD1; clone_size: NA; v_call: TRBV9; j_call: TRBJ1-2; cdr3_aa: CASSRDSGLGSYGYTF; cdr3_nt: TGTGCCAGCAGCCGGGACAGTGGGCTGGGGTCCTATGGCTACACCTTC
d_call: NA; clone_size: many; v_call: TRBV20-1; j_call: TRBJ1-1; cdr3_aa: CSARQTLNTEAFF; cdr3_nt: TGCAGTGCTAGACAAACACTGAACACTGAAGCTTTCTTT
d_call: NA; clone_size: NA; v_call: TRBV5-1; j_call: TRBJ1-6; cdr3_aa: CASRQDYSYNSPLHF; cdr3_nt: TGCGCCAGCAGACAGGATTACTCCTATAATTCACCCCTCCACTTT
d_call: NA; clone_size: NA; v_call: TRBV7-9; j_call: TRBJ1-6; cdr3_aa: CASSPWAGDSPLHF; cdr3_nt: TGTGCCAGCAGCCCCTGGGCAGGGGATTCACCCCTCCACTTT
d_call: TRBD1; clone_size: NA; v_call: TRBV28; j_call: TRBJ2-2; cdr3_aa: CASSFGDRVTGELFF; cdr3_nt: TGTGCCAGCAGTTTCGGGGACAGGGTGACCGGGGAGCTGTTTTTT
d_call: TRBD1; clone_size: NA; v_call: TRBV9; j_call: TRBJ2-7; cdr3_aa: CASSVGRRTGIYEQYF; cdr3_nt: TGTGCCAGCAGCGTAGGTCGTAGGACAGGGATTTACGAGCAGTACTTC
d_call: NA; clone_size: NA; v_call: TRBV6-5; j_call: TRBJ1-2; cdr3_aa: CASTPNEGTGYTF; cdr3_nt: TGTGCCAGCACCCCCAATGAGGGGACAGGCTACACCTTC